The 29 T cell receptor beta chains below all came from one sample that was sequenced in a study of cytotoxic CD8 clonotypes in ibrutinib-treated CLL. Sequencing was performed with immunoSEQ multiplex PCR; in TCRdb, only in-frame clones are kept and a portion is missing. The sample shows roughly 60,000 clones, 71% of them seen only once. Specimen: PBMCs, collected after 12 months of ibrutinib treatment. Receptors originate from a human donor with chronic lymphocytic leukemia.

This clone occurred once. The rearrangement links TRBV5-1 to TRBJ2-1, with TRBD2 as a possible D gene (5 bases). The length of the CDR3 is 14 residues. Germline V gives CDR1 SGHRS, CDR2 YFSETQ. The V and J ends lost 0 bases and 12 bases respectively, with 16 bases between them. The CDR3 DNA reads TGCGCCAGCAGCTTGGGAGGGCCAACACACGGGCAGTTCTTC. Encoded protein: CASSLGGPTHGQFF. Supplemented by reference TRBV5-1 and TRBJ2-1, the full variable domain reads KAGVTQTPRYLIKTRGQQVTLSCSPISGHRSVSWYQQTPGQGLQFLFEYFSETQRNKGNFPGRFSGRQFSNSRSEMNVSTLELGDSALYLCASSLGGPTHGQFFGPGTRLTVL.

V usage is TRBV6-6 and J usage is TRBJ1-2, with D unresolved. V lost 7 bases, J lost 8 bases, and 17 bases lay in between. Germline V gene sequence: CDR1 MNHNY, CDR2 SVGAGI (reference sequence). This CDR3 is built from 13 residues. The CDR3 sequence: CASTDVGRTGYTF. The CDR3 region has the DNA TGTGCCAGCACTGACGTGGGCCGGACGGGCTACACCTTC.

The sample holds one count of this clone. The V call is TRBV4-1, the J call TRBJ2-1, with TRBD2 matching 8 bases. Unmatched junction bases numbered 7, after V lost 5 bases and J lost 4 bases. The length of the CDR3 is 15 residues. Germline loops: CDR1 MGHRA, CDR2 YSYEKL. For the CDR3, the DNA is TGCGCCAGCAGCTCCCCGGGAGGGGGGTACAATGAGCAGTTCTTC. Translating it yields CASSSPGGGYNEQFF.

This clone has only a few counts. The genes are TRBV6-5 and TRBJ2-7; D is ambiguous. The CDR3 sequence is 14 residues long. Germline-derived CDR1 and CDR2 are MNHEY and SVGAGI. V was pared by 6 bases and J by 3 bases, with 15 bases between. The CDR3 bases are TGTGCCAGCAGGGAGATCGGACCTCACTACGAGCAGTACTTC. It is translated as CASREIGPHYEQYF.

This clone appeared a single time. The CDR3 sequence: CASSRDRLYEQYF. CDR3 nucleotides: TGTGCCAGCAGCCGGGACAGACTATACGAGCAGTACTTC. The chain recombines TRBV14 with TRBJ2-7; 7 nucleotides align to TRBD1. Trimming at V came to 4 bases and at J to 4 bases, leaving 4 bases not matched to a gene. CDR3 length: 13 residues. Germline assignment: CDR1 SGHDN and CDR2 FVKESK. Combining the CDR3 with reference TRBV14 and TRBJ2-7 gives the whole variable domain EAGVTQFPSHSVIEKGQTVTLRCDPISGHDNLYWYRRVMGKEIKFLLHFVKESKQDESGMPNNRFLAERTGGTYSTLKVQPAELEDSGVYFCASSRDRLYEQYFGPGTRLTVT.

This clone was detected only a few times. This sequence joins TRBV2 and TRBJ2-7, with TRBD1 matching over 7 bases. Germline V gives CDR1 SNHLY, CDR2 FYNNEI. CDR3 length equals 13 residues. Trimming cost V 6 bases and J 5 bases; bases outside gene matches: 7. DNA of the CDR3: TGTGCCAGCAGGGCCGGACAGGAAAACGAGCAGTACTTC. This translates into CASRAGQENEQYF.

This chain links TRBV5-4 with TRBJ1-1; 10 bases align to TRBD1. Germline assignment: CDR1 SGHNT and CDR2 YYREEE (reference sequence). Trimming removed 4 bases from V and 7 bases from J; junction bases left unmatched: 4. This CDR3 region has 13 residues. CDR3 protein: CASSAWTGGEAFF. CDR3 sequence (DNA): TGTGCCAGCAGCGCATGGACAGGGGGTGAAGCTTTCTTT.

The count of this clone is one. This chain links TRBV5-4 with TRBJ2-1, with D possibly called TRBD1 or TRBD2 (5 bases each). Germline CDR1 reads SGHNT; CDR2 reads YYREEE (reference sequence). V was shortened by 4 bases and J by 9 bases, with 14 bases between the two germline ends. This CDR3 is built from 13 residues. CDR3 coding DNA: TGTGCCAGCAGCGGGGGACGTTGGGGTGAGCAGTTCTTC. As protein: CASSGGRWGEQFF.

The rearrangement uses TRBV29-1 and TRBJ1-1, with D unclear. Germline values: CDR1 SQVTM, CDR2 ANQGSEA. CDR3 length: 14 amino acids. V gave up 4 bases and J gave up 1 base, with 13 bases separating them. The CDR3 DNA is TGCAGCGTTGCCCACACACGGAGGAACACTGAAGCTTTCTTT. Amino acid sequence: CSVAHTRRNTEAFF.

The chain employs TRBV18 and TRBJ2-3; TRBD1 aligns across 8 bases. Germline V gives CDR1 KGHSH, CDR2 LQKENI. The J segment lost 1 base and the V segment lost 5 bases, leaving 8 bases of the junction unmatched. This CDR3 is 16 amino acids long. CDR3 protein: CASSSYRGQGTDTQYF. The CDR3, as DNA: TGTGCCAGCTCATCCTACAGGGGACAGGGCACAGATACGCAGTATTTT.

This chain's CDR3 is CASRRTFSYEQYF. CDR3 coding DNA: TGTGCCAGCAGAAGAACATTCTCCTACGAGCAGTACTTC. The genes are TRBV28 and TRBJ2-7; D gene ambiguous. V lost 6 bases to trimming and J lost 0 bases, with 9 bases between them. The CDR3 is made up of 13 amino acids. Germline lookup yields CDR1 MDHEN and CDR2 SYDVKM.

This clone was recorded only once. This CDR3 is CASSAGTAPQNIQYF. The CDR3 region has the DNA TGTGCCAGCAGCGCAGGGACAGCTCCGCAAAACATTCAGTACTTC. The chain uses TRBV7-3 and TRBJ2-4; 7 bases match TRBD1. Per germline, CDR1 SGHTA and CDR2 FQGTGA. Trimming took 5 bases from V and 5 from J; bases not matched to a gene: 9. This CDR3 is built from 15 residues.

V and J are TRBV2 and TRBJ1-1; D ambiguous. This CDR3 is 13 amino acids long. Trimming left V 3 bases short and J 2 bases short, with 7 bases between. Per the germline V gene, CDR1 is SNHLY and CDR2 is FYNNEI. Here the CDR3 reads CASSEERNTEAFF. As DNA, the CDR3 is TGTGCCAGCAGTGAGGAACGCAACACTGAAGCTTTCTTT.

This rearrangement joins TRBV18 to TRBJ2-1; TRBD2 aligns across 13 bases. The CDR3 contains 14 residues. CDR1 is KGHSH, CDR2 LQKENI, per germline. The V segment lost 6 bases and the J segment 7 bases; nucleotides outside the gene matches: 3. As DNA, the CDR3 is TGTGCCAGCTCCAGGACTAGCGGGAGTAATGAGCAGTTCTTC. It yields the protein CASSRTSGSNEQFF.

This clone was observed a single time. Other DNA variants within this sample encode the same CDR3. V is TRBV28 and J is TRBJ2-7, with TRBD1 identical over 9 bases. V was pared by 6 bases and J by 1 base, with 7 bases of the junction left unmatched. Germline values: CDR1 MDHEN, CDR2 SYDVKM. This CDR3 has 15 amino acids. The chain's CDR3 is CASSPDRGVSYEQYF. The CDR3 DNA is TGTGCCAGCAGCCCAGACAGGGGGGTTTCCTACGAGCAGTACTTC.

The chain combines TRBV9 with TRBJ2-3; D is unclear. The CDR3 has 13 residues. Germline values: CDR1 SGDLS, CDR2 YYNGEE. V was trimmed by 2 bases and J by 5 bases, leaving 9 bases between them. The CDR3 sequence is CASSVQSGDTQYF. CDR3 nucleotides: TGTGCCAGCAGCGTCCAATCCGGAGATACGCAGTATTTT.

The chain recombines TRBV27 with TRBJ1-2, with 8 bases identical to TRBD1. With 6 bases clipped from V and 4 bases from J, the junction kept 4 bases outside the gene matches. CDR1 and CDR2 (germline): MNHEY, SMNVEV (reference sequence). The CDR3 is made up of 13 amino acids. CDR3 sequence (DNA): TGTGCCAGCAGCGCGACAGGGGCCTATGGCTACACCTTC. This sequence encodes CASSATGAYGYTF.

The CDR3 bases are TGCGCCAGCAGCTTGGATCTAGCGGAGCAGTTCTTC. This sequence encodes CASSLDLAEQFF. This rearrangement joins TRBV5-1 to TRBJ2-1, with D maybe TRBD2 (6 bases). This CDR3 comprises 12 residues. The germline CDR1 and CDR2 sequences are SGHRS and YFSETQ. V was pared by 0 bases and J by 10 bases, with 8 bases between.

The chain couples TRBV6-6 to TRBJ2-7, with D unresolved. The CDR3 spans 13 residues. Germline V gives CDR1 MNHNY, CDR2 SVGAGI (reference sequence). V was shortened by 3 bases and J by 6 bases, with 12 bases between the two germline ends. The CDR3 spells CASSYFAYTEQYF. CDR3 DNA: TGTGCCAGCAGTTATTTTGCCTATACCGAGCAGTACTTC.

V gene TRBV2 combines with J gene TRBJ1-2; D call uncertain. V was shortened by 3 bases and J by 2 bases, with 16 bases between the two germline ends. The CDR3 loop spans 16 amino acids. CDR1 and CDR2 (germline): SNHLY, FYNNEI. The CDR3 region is CASSESAGRWNYGYTF. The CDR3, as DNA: TGTGCCAGCAGTGAGTCAGCAGGAAGGTGGAACTATGGCTACACCTTC.

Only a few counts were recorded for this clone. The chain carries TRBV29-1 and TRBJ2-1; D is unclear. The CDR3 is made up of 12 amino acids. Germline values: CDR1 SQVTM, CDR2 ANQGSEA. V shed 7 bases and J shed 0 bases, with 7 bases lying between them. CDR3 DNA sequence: TGCAGCGCTGCGAGCTCCTACAATGAGCAGTTCTTC. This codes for CSAASSYNEQFF.

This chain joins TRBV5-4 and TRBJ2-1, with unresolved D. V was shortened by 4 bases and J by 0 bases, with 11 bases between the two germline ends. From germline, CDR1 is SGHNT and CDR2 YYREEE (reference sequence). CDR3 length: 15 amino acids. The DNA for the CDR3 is TGTGCCAGCAGCAAACGGAGTAGCTCCTACAATGAGCAGTTCTTC. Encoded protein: CASSKRSSSYNEQFF.

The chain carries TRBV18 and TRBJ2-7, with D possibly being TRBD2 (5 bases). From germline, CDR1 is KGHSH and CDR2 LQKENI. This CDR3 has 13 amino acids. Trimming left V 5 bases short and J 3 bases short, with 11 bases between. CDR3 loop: CASSEGTYYEQYF. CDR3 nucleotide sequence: TGTGCCAGCTCAGAGGGTACTTACTACGAGCAGTACTTC.

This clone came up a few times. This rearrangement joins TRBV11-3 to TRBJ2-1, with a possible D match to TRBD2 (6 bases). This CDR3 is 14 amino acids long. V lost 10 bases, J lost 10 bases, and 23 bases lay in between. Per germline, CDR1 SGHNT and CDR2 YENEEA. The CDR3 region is CATILEGGTWEQFF. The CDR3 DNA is TGTGCCACCATTTTGGAAGGCGGGACTTGGGAGCAGTTCTTC.

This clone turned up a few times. CDR3 in DNA: TGTGCCAGCAGACCAGGCGGAGGGCGCTCCTACGAGCAGTACTTC. Amino acids: CASRPGGGRSYEQYF. The rearrangement uses TRBV28 and TRBJ2-7; D is perhaps TRBD2 (6 bases). Germline CDR1 and CDR2: MDHEN and SYDVKM. The germline V and J ends were trimmed by 6 bases and 0 bases, with 15 bases remaining between them. CDR3 length equals 15 residues.

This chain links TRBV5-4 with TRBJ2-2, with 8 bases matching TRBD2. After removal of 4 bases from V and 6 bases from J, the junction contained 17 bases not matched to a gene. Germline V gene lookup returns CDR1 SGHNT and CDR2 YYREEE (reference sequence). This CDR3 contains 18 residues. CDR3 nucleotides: TGTGCCAGCAGCCCCCTGGTTCAGCGGGAGACCTCGGCCGGGGAGCTGTTTTTT. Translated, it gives CASSPLVQRETSAGELFF.

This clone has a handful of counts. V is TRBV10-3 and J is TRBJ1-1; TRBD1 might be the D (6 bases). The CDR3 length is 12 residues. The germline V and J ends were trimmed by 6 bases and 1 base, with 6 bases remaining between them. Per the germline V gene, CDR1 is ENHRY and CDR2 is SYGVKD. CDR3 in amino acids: CAIRTGNTEAFF. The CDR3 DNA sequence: TGTGCCATCAGGACAGGGAACACTGAAGCTTTCTTT.

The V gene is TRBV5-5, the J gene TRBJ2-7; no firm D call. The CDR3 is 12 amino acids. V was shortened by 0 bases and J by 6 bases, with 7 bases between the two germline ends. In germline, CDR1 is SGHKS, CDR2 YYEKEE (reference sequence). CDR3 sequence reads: CASSLGTLEQYF. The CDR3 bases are TGTGCCAGCAGCTTGGGCACCCTCGAGCAGTACTTC. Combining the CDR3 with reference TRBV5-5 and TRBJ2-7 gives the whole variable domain DAGVTQSPTHLIKTRGQQVTLRCSPISGHKSVSWYQQVLGQGPQFIFQYYEKEERGRGNFPDRFSARQFPNYSSELNVNALLLGDSALYLCASSLGTLEQYFGPGTRLTVT.

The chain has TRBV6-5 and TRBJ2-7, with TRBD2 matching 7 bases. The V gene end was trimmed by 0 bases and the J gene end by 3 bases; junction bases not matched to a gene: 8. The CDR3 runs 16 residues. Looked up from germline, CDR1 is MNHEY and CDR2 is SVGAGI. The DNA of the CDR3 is TGTGCCAGCAGTTACTCCGCGGGAGTAACGAACTACGAGCAGTACTTC. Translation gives CASSYSAGVTNYEQYF.